This T cell receptor beta chain came from a study of spatial heterogeneity in lung cancer. This clonotype came up many times. The antigen is not known. TCRdb fed the 5' RACE reads into MiXCR, producing one record per CDR3 protein. The profile shows some 20,000 distinct CDR3 sequences, around 7% of them singletons. Time point: sample taken at primary tumor resection. Overall study results and limits: The study found that expanded intratumoral alpha and beta TCR counts tracked tumor mutation counts.

The source of this sequence is a female donor with early-stage non-small cell lung cancer. The sequenced sample was lung tumor tissue, obtained at surgery.

CDR3 loop: CAYYLGSFYGYTF. The CDR3, as DNA: TGTGCCTACTACCTAGGCAGCTTCTATGGCTACACCTTC. The chain recombines TRBV30 with TRBJ1-2; no clear D. Deletions cut 7 bases from V and 4 bases from J, with 16 bases between. Germline V gene sequence: CDR1 GTSNPN, CDR2 SVGIG (reference sequence). The CDR3 has 13 amino acids.